Listed here are 21 T cell receptor beta chains from one sample, sequenced in a study of Ad26.COV2.S vaccination and SARS-CoV-2 variants. Treatment defined: some 19 received Ad26.COV2.S at low or high dose, single or two shots; roughly five received placebo; per-sample allocation not given. Sampling was performed 63 days after the first vaccine or placebo injection. The table came from immunoSEQ multiplex PCR; TCRdb's copy has only in-frame clones and leaves some out. The data hold 350,000 to 450,000 clones, with about nine tenths observed a single time. Sequencing used peripheral blood, obtained in a trial of Ad26.COV2.S vaccine versus placebo. The receptors come from a person between 18 and 60 years old who received the Ad26.COV2.S COVID-19 vaccine or a placebo.

Only one count was recorded for this clone. The chain employs TRBV3-1 (or the pseudogene TRBV3-2) and TRBJ1-2; D may be TRBD1 (6 bases). The CDR3 is 15 amino acids. The germline CDR1 and CDR2 sequences are LGHDT and YNNKEL (reference sequence). Trimming took 3 bases from V and 5 from J, leaving 16 bases between them. This CDR3 reads CASSQYGGHGYGYTF. CDR3 DNA sequence: TGTGCCAGCAGCCAGTACGGGGGGCATGGGTATGGCTACACCTTC.

This chain connects TRBV28 to TRBJ1-2; no reliable D call. V dropped 6 bases and J dropped 5 bases, with 7 bases sitting between them. The germline V gene has CDR1 MDHEN and CDR2 SYDVKM. There are 11 residues in the CDR3. The CDR3 region is CASRPRYGYTF. Written as DNA, the CDR3 is TGTGCCAGCAGACCTCGGTATGGCTACACCTTC.

The J gene is TRBJ1-1, the V gene TRBV12-3 or TRBV12-4; weak D call: TRBD1 (6 bases). Trimming cost V 6 bases and J 9 bases, with 11 bases left between them. The CDR3 length is 11 residues. CDR3 region: CASSLGTKAFF. CDR3 in DNA: TGTGCCAGCAGCCTTGGGACAAAAGCTTTCTTT.

The V and J genes are TRBV21-1 and TRBJ2-3; the tabulated D call, TRBD1, remains unverified against the DNA. TRBV21-1 is deemed a pseudogene. The CDR3 runs to 12 residues. CDR3: CASTPRGDTQYF. In DNA, the CDR3 is TGTGCCAGCACCCCTAGGGGGGATACGCAGTATTTT.

The V gene is TRBV10-3, the J gene TRBJ2-1; D is perhaps TRBD1 (5 bases). CDR1 is ENHRY and CDR2 is SYGVKD in the germline V gene. Deletions cut 6 bases from V and 4 bases from J, with 10 bases between. The CDR3 is 13 residues long. CDR3 residues: CAISPQGYNEQFF. In DNA, the CDR3 is TGTGCCATCAGCCCGCAGGGTTACAATGAGCAGTTCTTC.

This sequence joins TRBV2 and TRBJ1-1; D call uncertain. The CDR3 totals 16 residues. V was cut by 1 base and J by 0 bases, with 12 bases left in between. The germline gives CDR1 SNHLY, CDR2 FYNNEI. CDR3 sequence: CASSEGVSVLNTEAFF. CDR3 nucleotide sequence: TGTGCCAGCAGTGAAGGTGTGTCAGTCCTGAACACTGAAGCTTTCTTT.

This sequence joins TRBV7-9 and TRBJ1-5; D gene ambiguous. The CDR3 runs 12 residues. V was shortened by 3 bases and J by 5 bases, with 5 bases between the two germline ends. Germline loops: CDR1 SEHNR, CDR2 FQNEAQ (reference sequence). As DNA, the CDR3 is TGTGCCAGCAGCTTGGCGGATCAGCCCCAGCATTTT. Amino acids: CASSLADQPQHF.

The chain has TRBV19 and TRBJ1-2; 7 nucleotides line up with TRBD1. The V and J ends lost 8 bases and 1 base, in that order; junction bases with no gene match: 10. CDR1 and CDR2 (germline): LNHDA, SQIVND (reference sequence). This CDR3 region has 15 residues. The CDR3, as DNA: TGTGCCAGTGGCCGAGGGCAGGGGGATAACTATGGCTACACCTTC. Protein product: CASGRGQGDNYGYTF. The whole variable domain, filled in from reference TRBV19 and TRBJ1-2, reads DGGITQSPKYLFRKEGQNVTLSCEQNLNHDAMYWYRQDPGQGLRLIYYSQIVNDFQKGDIAEGYSVSREKKESFPLTVTSAQKNPTAFYLCASGRGQGDNYGYTFGSGTRLTVV.

This clone was detected a few times. The chain employs TRBV4-2 and TRBJ1-6, with 7 bases lining up with TRBD1. The J segment lost 8 bases and the V segment lost 0 bases, leaving 4 bases of the junction unmatched. The CDR3 has 15 residues. CDR1 and CDR2 (germline): LGHNA, YNFKEQ. CDR3 protein: CASSQDRGFDSPLHF. CDR3 bases: TGTGCCAGCAGCCAAGACAGGGGGTTTGATTCACCCCTCCACTTT.

The V gene is TRBV6-6, the J gene TRBJ1-1; D remains ambiguous. The V and J ends lost 6 bases and 6 bases respectively, with 11 bases between them. This CDR3 contains 12 residues. Germline loops: CDR1 MNHNY, CDR2 SVGAGI (reference sequence). This chain's CDR3 is CASSLPGPEAFF. In nucleotides, the CDR3 is TGTGCCAGCAGCCTCCCCGGGCCTGAAGCTTTCTTT.

The chain is built from TRBV7-9 and TRBJ1-2; D might be TRBD1 (5 bases). Trimming took off 0 bases at V and 6 bases at J, with 14 bases between the two ends. The V gene's germline CDR1 is SEHNR and CDR2 FQNEAQ (reference sequence). The CDR3 totals 15 residues. The CDR3 DNA follows: TGTGCCAGCAGCTTAGCGCTACCAGGGAAGGATGGCTACACCTTC. Translating it yields CASSLALPGKDGYTF.

The chain recombines TRBV30 with TRBJ1-1; 10 bases match TRBD1. The CDR3 extends over 14 amino acids. V lost 3 bases and J lost 5; bases outside the gene matches: 6. The germline CDR1 and CDR2 sequences are GTSNPN and SVGIG (reference sequence). Here the CDR3 DNA reads TGTGCCTGGAGCTGGCCGGGACAGGGGACTGAAGCTTTCTTT. Translating it yields CAWSWPGQGTEAFF. Combining the CDR3 with reference TRBV30 and TRBJ1-1 gives the whole variable domain SQTIHQWPATLVQPVGSPLSLECTVEGTSNPNLYWYRQAAGRGLQLLFYSVGIGQISSEVPQNLSASRPQDRQFILSSKKLLLSDSGFYLCAWSWPGQGTEAFFGQGTRLTVV.

This clone was detected only once. The genes are TRBV15 and TRBJ2-1, with a tentative D call TRBD1 (5 bases). V dropped 2 bases and J dropped 10 bases, with 15 bases sitting between them. This CDR3 region has 14 residues. Germline V CDR1 and CDR2: LNHNV, YYDKDF (reference sequence). CDR3 in amino acids: CATSRINQGGEQFF. The CDR3 nucleotides read TGTGCCACCAGCAGAATAAACCAGGGTGGCGAGCAGTTCTTC.

The CDR3 spells CASSFVQETQYF. In DNA form, the CDR3 reads TGTGCCAGCAGTTTCGTCCAAGAGACCCAGTACTTC. The chain recombines TRBV12-3 or TRBV12-4 with TRBJ2-5; no clear D gene. The CDR3 loop spans 12 amino acids. Trimming pared 3 bases from V and 1 base from J, leaving 3 bases between.

The rearrangement joins TRBV5-1 to TRBJ2-2, with 9 bases matching TRBD1. Germline CDR1 is SGHRS and CDR2 is YFSETQ. V shed 4 bases, J shed 0 bases, and the junction held 4 bases outside the gene matches. The CDR3 has 16 amino acids. The chain's CDR3 is CASSPWTGANTGELFF. CDR3 nucleotides: TGCGCCAGCAGCCCCTGGACAGGGGCGAACACCGGGGAGCTGTTTTTT.

This rearrangement joins TRBV5-4 to TRBJ2-1; possible D gene TRBD2, 5 bases. Deletions cut 3 bases from V and 4 bases from J, with 11 bases between. The CDR3 loop spans 14 amino acids. The germline V gene has CDR1 SGHNT and CDR2 YYREEE (reference sequence). DNA of the CDR3: TGTGCCAGCAGCTCCCTAGCCAAGTACAATGAGCAGTTCTTC. Amino acid sequence: CASSSLAKYNEQFF.

The J gene is TRBJ1-4, the V gene TRBV12-5, with D unclear. The CDR3 runs to 18 residues. The V end lost 1 base, the J end lost 8 bases, and 23 bases lay between the germline ends. The germline V gene has CDR1 LGHNT and CDR2 FRNRAP. The CDR3 DNA sequence: TGTGCTAGTGGTTTGGCCCCGACTTTACTCCAACCAGCGGAAAAACTGTTTTTT. Translated, it gives CASGLAPTLLQPAEKLFF.

The rearrangement uses TRBV28 and TRBJ2-3, with no clear D. Per germline, CDR1 MDHEN and CDR2 SYDVKM. Trimming removed 3 bases at V and 0 bases at J, with 19 bases between. CDR3 length: 18 amino acids. CDR3 coding DNA: TGTGCCAGCAGTTTCGAGGTTTCCTACCTTCCTAGCACAGATACGCAGTATTTT. Its translation is CASSFEVSYLPSTDTQYF.

This chain joins TRBV5-4 and TRBJ1-3, with D possibly matching TRBD1 (6 bases). The CDR3 has 15 residues. The V and J ends lost 4 bases and 3 bases respectively, with 14 bases between them. CDR1 is SGHNT and CDR2 is YYREEE in the germline V gene (reference sequence). The chain's CDR3 is CASSRGGGSGNTIYF. CDR3 DNA sequence: TGTGCCAGCAGCCGTGGGGGGGGCAGTGGAAACACCATATATTTT.

The chain recombines TRBV4-1 with TRBJ2-7; no firm D call. V gave up 4 bases and J gave up 0 bases, with 16 bases separating them. The CDR3 is 16 amino acids. CDR1 is MGHRA, CDR2 YSYEKL, per germline. The CDR3 is CASSPPGMSSSYEQYF. The CDR3 region has the DNA TGCGCCAGCAGCCCGCCTGGGATGTCGAGCTCCTACGAGCAGTACTTC.

This chain uses TRBV5-4 with TRBJ2-5; D not resolved. CDR3 size: 15 residues. CDR1 and CDR2 (germline): SGHNT, YYREEE (reference sequence). V was clipped by 0 bases and J by 2 bases, with 11 bases between them. The DNA of the CDR3 is TGTGCCAGCAGCTTGGTAGAGAGGCATCAAGAGACCCAGTACTTC. It is translated as CASSLVERHQETQYF.